The next 11 T cell receptor beta chains were all read from a single sample in a study of cytomegalovirus exposure and HLA in healthy donors. PCR used 60 Vbeta primers and 13 Jbeta primers. Measured with immunoSEQ multiplex PCR; TCRdb has only the in-frame clones, and not every one. The table has more than 95,000 clones, 74% seen once; the top ten hold less than 5%. Sequenced input: PBMCs. Receptor source: a woman between 50 and 59 years old in good health and CMV-seropositive.

This clone was seen a few times. The V call is TRBV19, the J call TRBJ2-2; no reliable D call. This CDR3 region has 12 residues. V was cut by 6 bases and J by 5 bases, with 7 bases left in between. Germline-derived CDR1 and CDR2 are LNHDA and SQIVND (reference sequence). The CDR3 DNA is TGTGCCAGTAGCCCTAGGACCGGGGAGCTGTTTTTT. Translating gives CASSPRTGELFF.

J is TRBJ1-1 and V is TRBV5-1; no definite D call. CDR1 and CDR2 from the germline V gene are SGHRS and YFSETQ. The CDR3 has 13 residues. V was shortened by 7 bases and J by 1 base, with 11 bases between the two germline ends. CDR3 loop: CASQRSENTEAFF. As DNA, the CDR3 is TGCGCCAGCCAGAGGTCGGAGAACACTGAAGCTTTCTTT.

This sequence joins TRBV21-1 and TRBJ2-7; TRBD1 reflects the table's D call only, with no check against the DNA. TRBV21-1 constitutes a pseudogene. The CDR3 extends over 14 amino acids. The CDR3 region is CASSAGPNSYEQYF. In DNA, the CDR3 is TGTGCCAGCAGTGCAGGTCCCAACTCCTACGAGCAGTACTTC.

The rearrangement joins TRBV12-2 to TRBJ1-5; TRBD1, the table's D call, lacks a check against the DNA. TRBV12-2 is described as a pseudogene. The CDR3 is 15 residues long. The CDR3, as DNA: TGTGCAAGTCGCAGACACAGGGATAGCAATCAGCCCCAGCATTTT. This translates into CASRRHRDSNQPQHF.

The V call is TRBV5-8, the J call TRBJ2-3; D perhaps matches TRBD2 (5 bases). The CDR3 covers 15 residues. The ends were cut back, 0 bases at V and 0 bases at J, with 8 bases in the middle. Germline lookup yields CDR1 SGHTS and CDR2 YDEGEE. In DNA form, the CDR3 reads TGTGCCAGCAGCTTGGGCAGGACTAGCACAGATACGCAGTATTTT. It specifies CASSLGRTSTDTQYF.

This chain connects TRBV9 to TRBJ2-1, with D perhaps matching TRBD2 (6 bases). The CDR3 extends over 15 amino acids. Trimming pared 0 bases from V and 5 bases from J, leaving 12 bases between. CDR1 and CDR2 (germline): SGDLS, YYNGEE. CDR3 sequence: CASSVGRVLNNEQFF. CDR3 sequence (DNA): TGTGCCAGCAGCGTAGGGAGGGTGTTGAACAATGAGCAGTTCTTC.

The chain combines TRBV6-1 with TRBJ1-2; TRBD1 matches 8 bases. The trim removed 6 bases at V and 0 bases at J, leaving 15 bases unmatched. The CDR3 spans 18 residues. Germline loops: CDR1 MNHNS, CDR2 SASEGT. The CDR3 region is CASRESRAGGSTNYGYTF. In DNA, the CDR3 is TGTGCCAGCAGAGAAAGTCGAGCAGGGGGCTCTACTAACTATGGCTACACCTTC.

This clone has a handful of counts. This chain connects TRBV6-5 to TRBJ1-2, with D perhaps matching TRBD1 (6 bases). Germline CDR1 MNHEY, CDR2 SVGAGI. V gave up 7 bases and J gave up 2 bases, with 11 bases separating them. This CDR3 comprises 13 residues. This chain's CDR3 is CASTIDRNYGYTF. The CDR3 DNA is TGTGCCAGCACCATAGACAGGAACTATGGCTACACCTTC.

The chain uses TRBV5-4 and TRBJ2-3; 7 bases agree with TRBD1. Unmatched junction bases numbered 11, after V lost 4 bases and J lost 3 bases. This CDR3 comprises 16 residues. Germline CDR1 reads SGHNT; CDR2 reads YYREEE (reference sequence). CDR3 sequence reads: CASSPRQGVGTDTQYF. Here the CDR3 DNA reads TGTGCCAGCAGCCCTCGACAGGGCGTGGGGACAGATACGCAGTATTTT. Based on the CDR3 plus reference TRBV5-4 and TRBJ2-3, the full variable domain is ETGVTQSPTHLIKTRGQQVTLRCSSQSGHNTVSWYQQALGQGPQFIFQYYREEENGRGNFPPRFSGLQFPNYSSELNVNALELDDSALYLCASSPRQGVGTDTQYFGPGTRLTVL.

The chain has TRBV30 and TRBJ1-3, with a tentative D call TRBD1 (6 bases). V was cut by 5 bases and J by 0 bases, with 11 bases left in between. The CDR3 runs 14 residues. CDR1 is GTSNPN and CDR2 is SVGIG in the germline V gene (reference sequence). The CDR3 sequence is CAWSGQISGNTIYF. The CDR3 nucleotides are TGTGCCTGGTCAGGACAGATCTCTGGAAACACCATATATTTT.

The rearrangement uses TRBV7-2 and TRBJ2-2; D not certain. The CDR3 sequence is 12 residues long. The ends were cut back, 2 bases at V and 5 bases at J, with 3 bases in the middle. CDR1 and CDR2 (germline): SGHTA, FQGNSA. This CDR3 reads CASSLQTGELFF. The DNA of the CDR3 is TGTGCCAGCAGCTTACAAACCGGGGAGCTGTTTTTT.